The 8 T cell receptor beta chains below come from one sample, sequenced in a study of CD8+ T cells in alopecia areata. Treatment meaning: oral pan-JAK inhibitor, 5-10 mg twice daily. TCR sequencing used cDNA made by reverse transcription of extracted RNA. Produced via immunoSEQ multiplex PCR; TCRdb's table is partial and in-frame only. The sample contains some 120,000 clones, 61% of which appear only once. Sequenced material: CD4+ T cells sorted from blood, taken at week 4, from a patient treated with tofacitinib. The source is a human donor with alopecia areata.

This chain connects TRBV7-2 to TRBJ1-1; no reliable D call. Trimming removed 5 bases from V and 1 base from J, with 11 bases in between. The germline V gene encodes CDR1 SGHTA and CDR2 FQGNSA. CDR3 size: 14 residues. The CDR3 loop is CASSPRTGNTEAFF. In nucleotides, the CDR3 is TGTGCCAGCAGCCCGCGGACGGGGAACACTGAAGCTTTCTTT.

V is TRBV7-9 and J is TRBJ2-2; 8 nucleotides align to TRBD2. Trimming took 4 bases from V and 0 from J; bases not matched to a gene: 1. Per the germline V gene, CDR1 is SEHNR and CDR2 is FQNEAQ (reference sequence). This CDR3 region has 15 residues. The CDR3 region has the DNA TGTGCCAGCAGCTCGACTAGCGCGAACACCGGGGAGCTGTTTTTT. Encoded protein: CASSSTSANTGELFF.

The CDR3 loop is CSVEEGYEQYF. Here the CDR3 DNA reads TGCAGCGTTGAAGAAGGGTACGAGCAGTACTTC. The chain is built from TRBV29-1 and TRBJ2-7; unclear D gene. V lost 0 bases and J lost 4, with 4 bases in between. The CDR3 is 11 residues long. Germline values: CDR1 SQVTM, CDR2 ANQGSEA.

This clone was seen at least ten times. V and J are TRBV10-3 and TRBJ2-1, with 9 bases identical to TRBD2. The CDR3 length is 16 residues. Germline assignment: CDR1 ENHRY and CDR2 SYGVKD. V was clipped by 2 bases and J by 7 bases; unmatched bases: 9. CDR3 loop: CAISEGTAGGSNEQFF. CDR3 bases: TGTGCCATCAGTGAGGGGACAGCGGGGGGATCGAATGAGCAGTTCTTC.

This chain uses TRBV5-1 with TRBJ1-1; D not certain. This CDR3 has 13 residues. V was clipped by 5 bases and J by 1 base, with 9 bases between them. Germline loops: CDR1 SGHRS, CDR2 YFSETQ. For the CDR3, the DNA is TGCGCCAGCAGACGGGGTTCGAACACTGAAGCTTTCTTT. Residues: CASRRGSNTEAFF.

The V and J genes are TRBV29-1 and TRBJ2-7; the match to TRBD1 covers 8 bases. This CDR3 is built from 13 residues. The germline gives CDR1 SQVTM, CDR2 ANQGSEA. The junction had 9 bases not matched to a gene; V was cut back by 7 bases and J by 4 bases. The CDR3 sequence is CSAGARDRYEQYF. The CDR3 bases are TGCAGCGCGGGGGCCCGGGACAGGTACGAGCAGTACTTC.

This clone has at least ten counts. The chain couples TRBV2 to TRBJ2-3; no definite D call. Trimming cost V 4 bases and J 10 bases, with 12 bases left between them. Germline assignment: CDR1 SNHLY and CDR2 FYNNEI. The CDR3 covers 12 residues. CDR3 bases: TGTGCCAGCAGTGTGACCGAGTCGGCGCAGTATTTT. Protein sequence: CASSVTESAQYF.

CDR3 nucleotides: TGTGCCAGCAGTGTGGGACAGTCCTACGAGCAGTACTTC. This gives the protein CASSVGQSYEQYF. The rearrangement joins TRBV25-1 to TRBJ2-7, with 7 bases identical to TRBD1. V dropped 4 bases and J dropped 1; count of bases not matched to a gene: 1. Germline CDR1 MGHDK, CDR2 SYGVNS. This CDR3 has 13 residues.